The 3 T cell receptor beta chains below come from one sample, sequenced in a study of cytotoxic CD8 clonotypes in ibrutinib-treated CLL. TCRdb's copy holds only in-frame clones and misses some; the assay was immunoSEQ multiplex PCR. The repertoire holds about 56,000 clones, with around 55% as singletons. This specimen consisted of PBMCs, obtained after 24 months of ibrutinib treatment. The receptors here all came from a human donor with chronic lymphocytic leukemia.

The genes are TRBV18 and TRBJ2-7; TRBD1 aligns across 7 bases. V was clipped by 4 bases and J by 4 bases; unmatched bases: 7. Germline values: CDR1 KGHSH, CDR2 LQKENI. This CDR3 has 14 amino acids. This chain's CDR3 is CASSLPGQQYEQYF. The CDR3 region has the DNA TGTGCCAGCTCACTCCCGGGACAGCAATACGAGCAGTACTTC.

The rearrangement links TRBV5-1 to TRBJ2-5; a weak D match, TRBD2 (6 bases). Germline loops: CDR1 SGHRS, CDR2 YFSETQ. CDR3 length equals 14 residues. V shed 7 bases and J shed 1 base, with 14 bases lying between them. This CDR3 is CASRLSGIQETQYF. CDR3 in DNA: TGCGCCAGCCGACTTAGCGGTATCCAAGAGACCCAGTACTTC.

The rearrangement links TRBV29-1 to TRBJ1-5, with D maybe TRBD1 (6 bases). Germline CDR1 and CDR2: SQVTM and ANQGSEA. This CDR3 has 13 residues. V was clipped by 7 bases and J by 4 bases, with 14 bases between them. The CDR3 DNA reads as TGCAGCGCCGCAGGAGGGGGAAATCAGCCCCAGCATTTT. It translates to CSAAGGGNQPQHF.